These T cell receptor beta chains were read from a single sample in a study of T cell changes during pregnancy in multiple sclerosis. Repertoires were generated with immunoSEQ multiplex PCR, while TCRdb's copy carries only in-frame clones and drops some. Among over 80,000 clones listed, over 75% were seen once. Specimen: peripheral blood, collected in the second trimester of pregnancy. The receptors shown here come from a female donor in good health, enrolled as a control in a pregnancy study. Both conserved end residues are part of each CDR3. Each record gives: V gene, D gene, clone size, J gene, CDR3 DNA, CDR3 protein. A D gene is named only where the DNA matches it firmly. Not all rows give a size; the values are once, few, many and, for expanded clones, a class.

V gene: TRBV13; D gene: TRBD1; clone size: NA; J gene: TRBJ2-5; CDR3 DNA: TGTGCCAGCAGCTTCCACTCAGGGGGTGAGACCCAGTACTTC; CDR3 protein: CASSFHSGGETQYF
V gene: TRBV10-2; D gene: NA; clone size: NA; J gene: TRBJ2-7; CDR3 DNA: TGCGCCAGCAGTGGGAGCTCCTACGAGCAGTACTTC; CDR3 protein: CASSGSSYEQYF
V gene: TRBV30; D gene: NA; clone size: NA; J gene: TRBJ1-2; CDR3 DNA: TGTGCCTGGAGTGTATCGGGAGGGAACGGCTACACCTTC; CDR3 protein: CAWSVSGGNGYTF
V gene: TRBV6-1; D gene: NA; clone size: NA; J gene: TRBJ2-7; CDR3 DNA: TGTGCCAGCAGTGAACGGGGAAACGGACGCGAGCAGTACTTC; CDR3 protein: CASSERGNGREQYF
V gene: TRBV10-1; D gene: NA; clone size: NA; J gene: TRBJ2-3; CDR3 DNA: TGCGCCAGCAGCCGTGGAGGGGGCACAGATACGCAGTATTTT; CDR3 protein: CASSRGGGTDTQYF
V gene: TRBV7-2; D gene: NA; clone size: NA; J gene: TRBJ2-5; CDR3 DNA: TGTGCCAGCAGCGCCACTAAGTGGGTAGCCCAAGAGACCCAGTACTTC; CDR3 protein: CASSATKWVAQETQYF
V gene: TRBV6-5; D gene: NA; clone size: NA; J gene: TRBJ2-2; CDR3 DNA: TGTGCCAGCACTTATCGGGATATCACCGGGGAGCTGTTTTTT; CDR3 protein: CASTYRDITGELFF
V gene: TRBV2; D gene: NA; clone size: NA; J gene: TRBJ1-1; CDR3 DNA: TGTGCCAGCAGTGAATCCCCGCCAGGGAACACTGAAGCTTTCTTT; CDR3 protein: CASSESPPGNTEAFF
V gene: TRBV27; D gene: NA; clone size: NA; J gene: TRBJ2-2; CDR3 DNA: TGTGCCAGCAGTTTACGAGGGGGATTAAACACCGGGGAGCTGTTTTTT; CDR3 protein: CASSLRGGLNTGELFF
V gene: TRBV6-5; D gene: NA; clone size: NA; J gene: TRBJ1-1; CDR3 DNA: TGTGCCAGCAGTTACTCGTCCCCTCCCAGCACTGAAGCTTTCTTT; CDR3 protein: CASSYSSPPSTEAFF
V gene: TRBV7-9; D gene: TRBD1; clone size: NA; J gene: TRBJ1-2; CDR3 DNA: TGTGCCAGCAGCCCCACAGGGGGAGGCTATGGCTACACCTTC; CDR3 protein: CASSPTGGGYGYTF
V gene: TRBV18; D gene: TRBD1; clone size: NA; J gene: TRBJ2-2; CDR3 DNA: TGTGCCAGCTCACCACTGGGACAGGCGAACACCGGGGAGCTGTTTTTT; CDR3 protein: CASSPLGQANTGELFF
V gene: TRBV4-2; D gene: TRBD2; clone size: once; J gene: TRBJ2-1; CDR3 DNA: TGTGCCAGCAGCCAACGGACTAGCAGTGGGAACAATGAGCAGTTCTTC; CDR3 protein: CASSQRTSSGNNEQFF
V gene: TRBV5-4; D gene: TRBD2; clone size: NA; J gene: TRBJ2-3; CDR3 DNA: TGTGCCAGCAGCTTGGATTGGGGGGGTAGTTCGTCAGATACGCAGTATTTT; CDR3 protein: CASSLDWGGSSSDTQYF
V gene: TRBV7-9; D gene: NA; clone size: NA; J gene: TRBJ1-3; CDR3 DNA: TGTGCCAGCAGCCCCGATGAGGGAAACACCATATATTTT; CDR3 protein: CASSPDEGNTIYF
V gene: TRBV6-6; D gene: NA; clone size: NA; J gene: TRBJ1-1; CDR3 DNA: TGTGCCAGCAGTTACTCTTTGGGGGCGAATACTGAAGCTTTCTTT; CDR3 protein: CASSYSLGANTEAFF
V gene: TRBV28; D gene: NA; clone size: NA; J gene: TRBJ2-2; CDR3 DNA: TGTGCCAGCACTCCCGGGACTTCCAACACCGGGGAGCTGTTTTTT; CDR3 protein: CASTPGTSNTGELFF
V gene: TRBV7-9; D gene: NA; clone size: few; J gene: TRBJ1-6; CDR3 DNA: TGTGCCAGCAGCTTAGGGCAGGGGAGAAAGTCACCCCTCCACTTT; CDR3 protein: CASSLGQGRKSPLHF
V gene: TRBV2; D gene: TRBD1; clone size: once; J gene: TRBJ1-6; CDR3 DNA: TGTGCCAGCAGTAGGTCCAGGACAGGGGTTTCACCCCTCCACTTT; CDR3 protein: CASSRSRTGVSPLHF
V gene: TRBV7-9; D gene: NA; clone size: NA; J gene: TRBJ1-3; CDR3 DNA: TGTGCCAGCAGCTTAAGGGGTGACTCTGGAAACACCATATATTTT; CDR3 protein: CASSLRGDSGNTIYF
V gene: TRBV5-1; D gene: TRBD2; clone size: once; J gene: TRBJ2-2; CDR3 DNA: TGCGCCAGCAACCGGGGGGAGAACACCGGGGAGCTGTTTTTT; CDR3 protein: CASNRGENTGELFF
V gene: TRBV5-1; D gene: NA; clone size: NA; J gene: TRBJ1-1; CDR3 DNA: TGCGCCAGCAGCTTGGGAGCACCGAATACTGAAGCTTTCTTT; CDR3 protein: CASSLGAPNTEAFF
V gene: TRBV6-6; D gene: NA; clone size: NA; J gene: TRBJ1-2; CDR3 DNA: TGTGCCTTAAGGAGAGGGGGGGTCTCTGGCTACACCTTC; CDR3 protein: CALRRGGVSGYTF
V gene: TRBV7-8; D gene: TRBD1; clone size: NA; J gene: TRBJ1-6; CDR3 DNA: TGTGCCAGCAGCCCGGGGACAGGGGCCTCACCCCTCCACTTT; CDR3 protein: CASSPGTGASPLHF
V gene: TRBV7-8; D gene: NA; clone size: NA; J gene: TRBJ1-2; CDR3 DNA: TGTGCCAGCAGCTTACGGGTAAACTATGGCTACACCTTC; CDR3 protein: CASSLRVNYGYTF
V gene: TRBV25-1; D gene: NA; clone size: NA; J gene: TRBJ2-5; CDR3 DNA: TGTGCCAGCAGTGAAGCTGCCAGGGCGGCCGGGACCCAGTACTTC; CDR3 protein: CASSEAARAAGTQYF
V gene: TRBV6-6; D gene: NA; clone size: NA; J gene: TRBJ1-1; CDR3 DNA: TGTGCCAGCAGTTACCGGCGGGACGACCGAACTGAAGCTTTCTTT; CDR3 protein: CASSYRRDDRTEAFF
V gene: TRBV4-3; D gene: TRBD2; clone size: NA; J gene: TRBJ2-2; CDR3 DNA: TGCGCCAGCAGCCTTTCGGGACTAGCGGGATCCCCCGGGGAGCTGTTTTTT; CDR3 protein: CASSLSGLAGSPGELFF
V gene: TRBV28; D gene: NA; clone size: NA; J gene: TRBJ2-1; CDR3 DNA: TGTGCCAGCAGTTTCCGAGGAAATGAGCAGTTCTTC; CDR3 protein: CASSFRGNEQFF
V gene: TRBV27; D gene: NA; clone size: NA; J gene: TRBJ1-1; CDR3 DNA: TGTGCCAGCACTTTAGTCTCGGGGTCCGAAGCTTTCTTT; CDR3 protein: CASTLVSGSEAFF
V gene: TRBV11-3; D gene: NA; clone size: NA; J gene: TRBJ2-6; CDR3 DNA: TGTGCCAGCAGCATTGGGACATCCGCCTCTGGGGCCAACGTCCTGACTTTC; CDR3 protein: CASSIGTSASGANVLTF
V gene: TRBV11-2; D gene: NA; clone size: NA; J gene: TRBJ2-2; CDR3 DNA: TGTGCCAGCGACACGGCTAATGTCGGGGAGCTGTTTTTT; CDR3 protein: CASDTANVGELFF
V gene: TRBV7-9; D gene: TRBD1; clone size: NA; J gene: TRBJ2-7; CDR3 DNA: TGTGCCAGCAGCCCAATGGACAGGGCCCACGAGCAGTACTTC; CDR3 protein: CASSPMDRAHEQYF
V gene: TRBV27; D gene: TRBD1; clone size: once; J gene: TRBJ1-6; CDR3 DNA: TGTGCCAGCAGTTGGGGACAGAATAATTCACCCCTCCACTTT; CDR3 protein: CASSWGQNNSPLHF
V gene: TRBV6-5; D gene: NA; clone size: NA; J gene: TRBJ2-3; CDR3 DNA: TGTGCCAGCAGTCGGGTGGCTGGCCCCTTCAATACGCAGTATTTT; CDR3 protein: CASSRVAGPFNTQYF
V gene: TRBV5-1; D gene: TRBD2; clone size: NA; J gene: TRBJ2-7; CDR3 DNA: TGCGCCAGCAGCCCCGATAGCGGGGCCGACGAGCAGTACTTC; CDR3 protein: CASSPDSGADEQYF
V gene: TRBV18; D gene: TRBD1; clone size: NA; J gene: TRBJ2-7; CDR3 DNA: TGTGCCAGCCGGACAGGGGAGACCTACGAGCAGTACTTC; CDR3 protein: CASRTGETYEQYF
V gene: TRBV6-1; D gene: NA; clone size: NA; J gene: TRBJ2-3; CDR3 DNA: TGTGCCGGCAAGTGGGACATCAGCACAGATACGCAGTATTTT; CDR3 protein: CAGKWDISTDTQYF
V gene: TRBV9; D gene: NA; clone size: NA; J gene: TRBJ2-7; CDR3 DNA: TGTGCCAGCAGTCTACGGTATTCCTCCTACGAGCAGTACTTC; CDR3 protein: CASSLRYSSYEQYF